The 21 T cell receptor beta chains in this list originate from one sample, sequenced in a study of identical twins. TCRdb passed the 5' RACE reads through MiXCR, listing each CDR3 protein once. The sample carries 500,000 to 550,000 distinct CDR3 sequences, 20% to 25% recorded once. The same specimen was also included in a second study, on yellow fever vaccine responses in identical twins.

What was sequenced was CD4+ T cells sorted from blood. Source of these receptors: a woman aged 18-29 years in good health.

The rearrangement uses TRBV5-1 and TRBJ2-5; D is perhaps TRBD1 (5 bases). Germline CDR1 reads SGHRS; CDR2 reads YFSETQ. The ends were cut back, 3 bases at V and 3 bases at J, with 12 bases in the middle. This CDR3 has 14 amino acids. The CDR3 sequence: CASSSKIGEETQYF. The CDR3 DNA is TGCGCCAGCAGCTCCAAGATAGGGGAAGAGACCCAGTACTTC.

This clonotype showed up just a few times. This chain joins TRBV18 and TRBJ2-7, with 8 nucleotides matching TRBD2. After removal of 0 bases from V and 4 bases from J, the junction contained 5 bases not matched to a gene. The CDR3 extends over 15 amino acids. CDR1 is KGHSH, CDR2 LQKENI, per germline. The CDR3 DNA reads as TGTGCCAGCTCACCACCGCGGAGCGGGAGATACGAGCAGTACTTC. Translating gives CASSPPRSGRYEQYF.

This clonotype occurred a few times. The gene calls are TRBV12-3 or TRBV12-4 and TRBJ1-1, with D uncertain. The ends were cut back, 7 bases at V and 1 base at J, with 13 bases in the middle. The CDR3 spans 14 residues. The CDR3 nucleotides read TGTGCCAGCACGAATGTGGGCGGGAACACTGAAGCTTTCTTT. Protein sequence: CASTNVGGNTEAFF.

The chain links TRBV3-1 to TRBJ2-7, with 8 bases aligning to TRBD1. This CDR3 contains 13 residues. CDR1 LGHDT and CDR2 YNNKEL come from the germline V gene (reference sequence). The J segment lost 9 bases and the V segment lost 4 bases, leaving 8 bases of the junction unmatched. This CDR3 is CASSRGTGTGQYF. The CDR3 region has the DNA TGTGCCAGCAGCCGCGGGACAGGAACAGGGCAGTACTTC.

The CDR3 DNA is TGTGCCAGCAGCGTAATCGGGATCACTATGAACACTGAAGCTTTCTTT. Protein: CASSVIGITMNTEAFF. The chain uses TRBV9 and TRBJ1-1, with D hard to call. The germline V gene has CDR1 SGDLS and CDR2 YYNGEE. Trimming removed 1 base from V and 0 bases from J, with 13 bases in between. The CDR3 loop spans 16 amino acids.

The V and J genes are TRBV7-2 and TRBJ1-3; D not resolved. This CDR3 region has 16 residues. The germline V and J ends were trimmed by 4 bases and 5 bases, with 18 bases remaining between them. The germline V gene has CDR1 SGHTA and CDR2 FQGNSA. In nucleotides, the CDR3 is TGTGCCAGCAGCTCATCTACGGCGAGAGAACGAAACACCATATATTTT. Its translation is CASSSSTARERNTIYF.

The genes are TRBV20-1 and TRBJ2-1, with unresolved D. Germline CDR1 reads DFQATT; CDR2 reads SNEGSKA (reference sequence). The CDR3 spans 10 residues. CDR3 in DNA: TGCAGAGCAAATGGTGTTGAGCAGTTCTTC. Translating it yields CRANGVEQFF.

V is TRBV12-3 or TRBV12-4 and J is TRBJ2-7; 7 bases map to TRBD2. The CDR3 spans 14 residues. J was trimmed by 7 bases and V by 0 bases; bases with no gene match: 6. In DNA, the CDR3 is TGTGCCAGCAGTTTAGCGGGAGGGCCGGGGGAGCAGTACTTC. Encoded protein: CASSLAGGPGEQYF.

This clonotype occurred a few times. Written as DNA, the CDR3 is TGTGCCAGCAATAGCGGGAGGGTTTACAATGAGCAGTTCTTC. This encodes CASNSGRVYNEQFF. The chain has TRBV2 and TRBJ2-1, with TRBD2 matching 11 bases. V was clipped by 7 bases and J by 4 bases; unmatched bases: 3. The CDR3 covers 14 residues. Per the germline V gene, CDR1 is SNHLY and CDR2 is FYNNEI.

This clonotype was seen only a few times. The chain uses TRBV20-1 and TRBJ2-1, with TRBD2 identical over 8 bases. CDR3 length equals 13 residues. Trimming cost V 6 bases and J 5 bases; bases outside gene matches: 6. CDR1 and CDR2 from the germline V gene are DFQATT and SNEGSKA (reference sequence). The CDR3, as DNA: TGCAGTGCCGAAAGCGGGGGTCACAATGAGCAGTTCTTC. Translating it yields CSAESGGHNEQFF.

The CDR3 bases are TGTGCCAGCAGCCCTGTGGGGGGGGCAGGTGAGCAGTTCTTC. It yields the protein CASSPVGGAGEQFF. The V call is TRBV11-2, the J call TRBJ2-1, with TRBD2 as a possible D gene (7 bases). The CDR3 totals 14 residues. Germline V gene data show CDR1 as SGHAT and CDR2 as FQNNGV. The V end was cut by 5 bases, the J end by 9 bases, with 17 bases between.

V is TRBV10-3 and J is TRBJ2-3; 15 bases are shared with TRBD2. The CDR3 loop spans 15 amino acids. V lost 7 bases to trimming and J lost 6 bases; unmatched junction nucleotides: 5. Germline lookup yields CDR1 ENHRY and CDR2 SYGVKD. CDR3 sequence: CAIMGLAGGPDTQYF. CDR3 coding DNA: TGTGCCATCATGGGACTAGCGGGAGGACCGGATACGCAGTATTTT.

This clonotype was observed a handful of times. The chain is built from TRBV12-3 or TRBV12-4 and TRBJ2-6, with D possibly being TRBD1 (5 bases). The ends were cut back, 4 bases at V and 1 base at J, with 11 bases in the middle. The length of the CDR3 is 16 residues. For the CDR3, the DNA is TGTGCCAGCAGTTCCCGGACATTTTCTGGGGCCAACGTCCTGACTTTC. The encoded protein is CASSSRTFSGANVLTF.

This clonotype was detected only a few times. This rearrangement joins TRBV10-3 to TRBJ2-7; D possibly corresponds to TRBD1 (6 bases). There are 12 residues in the CDR3. Germline-derived CDR1 and CDR2 are ENHRY and SYGVKD. The V gene lost 4 bases and the J gene lost 9 bases, with 13 bases spanning the gap. Written as DNA, the CDR3 is TGTGCCATCAGTGGGACAGCCGCCTCGCAGTACTTC. It codes for CAISGTAASQYF.

The chain employs TRBV19 and TRBJ2-2; D uncertain. Trimming took 3 bases from V and 0 from J, leaving 8 bases between them. Germline V gene data show CDR1 as LNHDA and CDR2 as SQIVND (reference sequence). CDR3 length equals 15 residues. The CDR3: CASSMRQANTGELFF. For the CDR3, the DNA is TGTGCCAGTAGTATGAGGCAGGCGAACACCGGGGAGCTGTTTTTT.

The sample holds a few counts of this clonotype. The chain is built from TRBV6-1 and TRBJ1-1, with D unclear. Trimming stripped 7 bases from V and 1 base from J, with 13 bases between. From germline, CDR1 is MNHNS and CDR2 SASEGT. The CDR3 has 14 amino acids. The CDR3: CASTRTRANTEAFF. Here the CDR3 DNA reads TGTGCCAGCACCCGGACGAGAGCGAACACTGAAGCTTTCTTT.

The CDR3 protein is CASRDHRDGYEQYF. Written as DNA, the CDR3 is TGTGCCAGTAGAGACCACCGGGACGGCTACGAGCAGTACTTC. The V gene is TRBV19, the J gene TRBJ2-7; D may be TRBD1 or TRBD2 (5 bases each). Germline loops: CDR1 LNHDA, CDR2 SQIVND (reference sequence). CDR3 size: 14 residues. Trimming stripped 6 bases from V and 3 bases from J, with 15 bases between.

This clonotype was seen only a few times. The rearrangement uses TRBV29-1 and TRBJ2-7; D is undetermined. V was cut by 1 base and J by 2 bases, with 9 bases left in between. This CDR3 is built from 13 residues. Germline V gene data show CDR1 as SQVTM and CDR2 as ANQGSEA. The CDR3 here is CSVEVAVTYEQYF. CDR3 DNA: TGCAGCGTTGAAGTTGCGGTAACCTACGAGCAGTACTTC.

This clonotype has only a few counts. This chain links TRBV5-1 with TRBJ2-1; 13 bases are a match to TRBD2. CDR1 and CDR2 (germline): SGHRS, YFSETQ. V shed 4 bases and J 7 bases; nucleotides not matched to a gene: 17. The CDR3 has 19 residues. Here the CDR3 reads CASSLWTSGGAVSENEQFF. The CDR3 nucleotides read TGCGCCAGCAGCCTATGGACTAGCGGGGGCGCCGTTAGTGAGAATGAGCAGTTCTTC.

This clonotype was observed a few times. The chain employs TRBV18 and TRBJ2-1; either TRBD1 or TRBD2 may fit D (5 bases each). The CDR3 has 20 amino acids. CDR1 and CDR2 from the germline V gene are KGHSH and LQKENI. V lost 2 bases, J lost 0 bases, and 23 bases lay in between. Written as DNA, the CDR3 is TGTGCCAGCTCACCATCGGGGTACCGGGACGCCAAGAGCTCCTACAATGAGCAGTTCTTC. It is translated as CASSPSGYRDAKSSYNEQFF. The variable domain in full, completed from reference TRBV18 and TRBJ2-1, reads NAGVMQNPRHLVRRRGQEARLRCSPMKGHSHVYWYRQLPEEGLKFMVYLQKENIIDESGMPKERFSAEFPKEGPSILRIQQVVRGDSAAYFCASSPSGYRDAKSSYNEQFFGPGTRLTVL.

This clonotype was counted between two and nine times. The chain uses TRBV21-1 and TRBJ2-7; the table's D call, TRBD2, has no DNA check behind it. TRBV21-1 is a known pseudogene. This CDR3 is 17 amino acids long. The CDR3 bases are TGTGCCAGCAGCAATTTCATCGGGCTAGCGGGTACATACGAGCAGTACGTC. Residues: CASSNFIGLAGTYEQYV.